One T cell receptor (beta chain) is described in this entry. This entry comes from a study of blood T cell repertoires in COVID-19. Study-wide background: Acute and convalescent COVID-19 samples came from the United States, Italy and Spain. Sources were T cells, B-cell-depleted T cells, or PBMCs; the material itself was cDNA or gDNA.

Trimming removed 5 bases from V and 3 bases from J, with 16 bases in between. Germline-derived CDR1 and CDR2 are SGHTA and FQGNSA. CDR3 length: 15 amino acids. In the source study's methods: Reference gene primers were amplified, and this amplification served to estimate nucleated cell counts. The method was immunoSEQ multiplex PCR; TCRdb's version includes in-frame clones alone and lacks a portion of them. V and J calls and clone size follow that table, whereas D and trimming were derived from the DNA. The sample holds roughly 100,000 clones, approximately 83% seen once. The V gene is TRBV7-2, the J gene TRBJ2-5; D is perhaps TRBD2 (5 bases). The sequenced material came from peripheral blood. This TCR was recovered from a woman aged 80 or over with active or convalescent COVID-19. CDR3: CASSEAIVAKETQYF. DNA for the CDR3: TGTGCCAGCAGCGAAGCCATCGTAGCGAAAGAGACCCAGTACTTC. Variable domain in full (rest from reference TRBV7-2 and TRBJ2-5): GAGVSQSPSNKVTEKGKDVELRCDPISGHTALYWYRQSLGQGLEFLIYFQGNSAPDKSGLPSDRFSAERTGGSVSTLTIQRTQQEDSAVYLCASSEAIVAKETQYFGPGTRLLVL.